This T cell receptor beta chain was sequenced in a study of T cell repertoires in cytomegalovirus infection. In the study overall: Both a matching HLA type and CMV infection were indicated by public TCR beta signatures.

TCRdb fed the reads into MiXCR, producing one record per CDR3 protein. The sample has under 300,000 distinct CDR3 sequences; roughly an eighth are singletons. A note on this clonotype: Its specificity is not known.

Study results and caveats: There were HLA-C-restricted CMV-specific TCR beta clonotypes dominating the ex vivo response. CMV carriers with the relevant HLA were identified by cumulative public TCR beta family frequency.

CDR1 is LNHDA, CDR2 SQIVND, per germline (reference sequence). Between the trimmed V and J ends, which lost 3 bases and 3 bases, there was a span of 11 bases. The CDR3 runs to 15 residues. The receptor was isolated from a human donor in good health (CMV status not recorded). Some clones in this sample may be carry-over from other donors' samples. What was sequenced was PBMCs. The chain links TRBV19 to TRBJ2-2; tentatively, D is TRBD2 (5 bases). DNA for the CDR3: TGTGCCAGTAGTATGGCTAGCCCTTACACCGGGGAGCTGTTTTTT. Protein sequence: CASSMASPYTGELFF.